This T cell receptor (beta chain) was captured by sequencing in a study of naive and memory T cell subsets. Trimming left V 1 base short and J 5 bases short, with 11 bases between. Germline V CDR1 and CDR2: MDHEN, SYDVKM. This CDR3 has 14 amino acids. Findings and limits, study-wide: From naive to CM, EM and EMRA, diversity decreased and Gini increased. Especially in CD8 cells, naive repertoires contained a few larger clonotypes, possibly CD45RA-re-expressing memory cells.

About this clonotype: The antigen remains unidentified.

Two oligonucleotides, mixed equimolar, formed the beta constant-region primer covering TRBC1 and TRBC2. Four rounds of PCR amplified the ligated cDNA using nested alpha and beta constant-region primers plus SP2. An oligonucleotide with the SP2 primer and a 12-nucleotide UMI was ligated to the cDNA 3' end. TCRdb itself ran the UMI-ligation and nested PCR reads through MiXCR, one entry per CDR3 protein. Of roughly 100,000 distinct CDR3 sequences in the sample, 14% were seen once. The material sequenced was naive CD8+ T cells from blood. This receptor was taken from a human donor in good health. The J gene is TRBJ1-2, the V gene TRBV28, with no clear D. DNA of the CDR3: TGTGCCAGCAGTTTATCCGCCATTGGGTATGGCTACACCTTC. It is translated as CASSLSAIGYGYTF.